This T cell receptor (beta chain) was profiled in a study of T-cell reconstitution after alpha-beta-depleted transplantation in children. Study-wide points: It was surviving recipient T cells and thymic progenitors that gave some patients high TCRbeta diversity at day 60.

This CDR3 has 11 residues. V lost 6 bases and J lost 11, with 11 bases in between. CDR1 and CDR2 from the germline V gene are MDHEN and SYDVKM. On this clonotype itself: What it recognizes is unknown.

Unique molecular identifiers were used in preparing the TCRbeta library. TCRdb re-called the PCR reads with MiXCR, one entry per CDR3 protein. This repertoire shows fewer than 400,000 distinct CDR3 sequences, roughly 21% found once; its top ten account for 11%. This sequence joins TRBV28 and TRBJ1-5, with D possibly matching TRBD1 (6 bases). The source was PBMCs, mostly from graft donor cells, collected 180 days after TCRalphabeta/CD19-depleted stem cell transplant. This sequence originates from a male patient between 5 and 17 years old who had a stem cell transplant for acute lymphoblastic leukemia, so the T cells may come from the graft donor. The CDR3 protein is CASSYRVTQHF. CDR3 nucleotide sequence: TGTGCCAGCAGCTACAGGGTAACCCAGCATTTT.